This TCR beta chain derives from a study of T cells after yellow fever vaccination. This CDR3 is 12 amino acids long. Germline V gives CDR1 ENHRY, CDR2 SYGVKD. Trimming pared 10 bases from V and 0 bases from J, leaving 7 bases between. General study results and limits: Booster samples showed a return of most primary-vaccination clones (roughly 96% CD4, about 88% CD8). Researchers cautioned that FACS-sorted repertoires could harbor abundant clonotypes contaminating from the bulk population.

This clonotype has a count of ten or more. 5'RACE template switching generated TCR cDNA, adding a universal primer site and UMIs. TCRdb recomputed calls from the 5' RACE reads with MiXCR, one row per CDR3 protein. This table has almost 30,000 distinct CDR3 sequences, around 5.8% appearing once. The receptor was derived from a man aged 25-45 years who received the YFV17D yellow fever vaccine. This rearrangement joins TRBV10-3 to TRBJ2-1; D gene unclear. The specimen comprised PBMCs, either bulk or a sorted T-cell subset (CD4+, CD8+, memory, or dextramer-sorted; not recorded which), sampled on the day of the yellow fever booster vaccination. CDR3 loop: CATLSSYNEQFF. CDR3 DNA: TGTGCCACCCTGAGCTCCTACAATGAGCAGTTCTTC.